These T cell receptor beta chains were read from a single sample in a study of shared clonotypes between healthy human individuals. TCRdb's table, derived via immunoSEQ multiplex PCR, lists solely in-frame clones and lacks some. The table includes about 2.3 million clones, around 93% detected once. Sequencing input: naive CD4+ T cells from PBMCs. These receptors originate from a man aged 18 to 29 in good health. Some clones in this sample may be carry-over from other donors' samples. Each CDR3 is given with its conserved first and last residue. D genes are given only for firm matches. Not every row has a clone size; where given, it reads once, few, many or a size class.

clone size,V gene,D gene,J gene,CDR3 protein,CDR3 DNA
NA,TRBV13,NA,TRBJ1-1,CASSLGGREAFF,TGTGCCAGCAGCTTAGGAGGGAGAGAAGCTTTCTTT
NA,TRBV11-2,TRBD2,TRBJ2-1,CASSRIAGSYNEQFF,TGTGCCAGCAGCCGAATAGCGGGAAGCTACAATGAGCAGTTCTTC
NA,TRBV29-1,NA,TRBJ2-3,CSVGGRLFTDTQYF,TGCAGCGTGGGGGGTAGGCTCTTCACAGATACGCAGTATTTT
NA,TRBV28,NA,TRBJ2-3,CASSLWGGAPKSTDTQYF,TGTGCCAGCAGTTTATGGGGCGGGGCGCCCAAAAGCACAGATACGCAGTATTTT
NA,TRBV7-2,NA,TRBJ2-7,CASSTDVGSYEQYF,TGTGCCAGCAGCACGGACGTGGGCTCCTACGAGCAGTACTTC
NA,TRBV6-1,NA,TRBJ1-1,CASRSQLNTEAFF,TGTGCCAGCAGATCTCAGCTGAACACTGAAGCTTTCTTT
NA,TRBV18,NA,TRBJ1-1,CASSPPGAGGVVTEAFF,TGTGCCAGCTCACCACCCGGGGCAGGAGGGGTGGTCACTGAAGCTTTCTTT
NA,TRBV6-5,NA,TRBJ1-2,CASSYQQFYGYTF,TGTGCCAGCAGTTACCAGCAATTTTATGGCTACACCTTC
NA,TRBV5-1,NA,TRBJ2-7,CASSSDPRYEQYF,TGCGCCAGCAGCTCTGATCCGCGGTACGAGCAGTACTTC
few,TRBV9,NA,TRBJ1-1,CASSPAGRASEAFF,TGTGCCAGCAGCCCCGCAGGGCGCGCCTCTGAAGCTTTCTTT
once,TRBV29-1,NA,TRBJ1-4,CSVSEPKVGEKLFF,TGCAGCGTTAGTGAACCCAAGGTTGGTGAAAAACTGTTTTTT
NA,TRBV4-3,NA,TRBJ2-2,CASSKTGELFF,TGCGCCAGCAGTAAAACCGGGGAGCTGTTTTTT
NA,TRBV28,NA,TRBJ1-5,CASLAGYQPQHF,TGTGCCAGCCTGGCCGGCTATCAGCCCCAGCATTTT
NA,TRBV7-3,NA,TRBJ2-7,CASSPLGTSYEQYF,TGTGCCAGCAGCCCCCTCGGGACCTCCTACGAGCAGTACTTC
NA,TRBV28,TRBD1,TRBJ1-5,CASSLPPGQGARKNQPQHF,TGTGCCAGCAGCCTCCCCCCGGGACAGGGGGCGCGGAAGAATCAGCCCCAGCATTTT
NA,TRBV6-6,NA,TRBJ2-5,CASSGETQYF,TGTGCCAGCAGCGGAGAGACCCAGTACTTC
NA,TRBV5-1,TRBD1,TRBJ2-7,CASSRRDRSLYEQYF,TGCGCCAGCAGCCGAAGGGACAGGAGCCTCTACGAGCAGTACTTC
NA,TRBV4-3,TRBD2,TRBJ2-7,CASSQDWRDSGSEYEQYF,TGCGCCAGCAGCCAAGATTGGCGTGATAGCGGGAGTGAGTACGAGCAGTACTTC
NA,TRBV5-1,TRBD2,TRBJ2-3,CASSLRERGTDTQYF,TGCGCCAGCAGCTTGCGGGAGCGGGGAACAGATACGCAGTATTTT
NA,TRBV28,NA,TRBJ2-7,CASSFPGTVSYEQYF,TGTGCCAGCAGTTTCCCTGGGACTGTTTCCTACGAGCAGTACTTC
NA,TRBV28,TRBD1,TRBJ2-6,CASSLRGRGANVLTF,TGTGCCAGCAGCCTTAGGGGGCGAGGGGCCAACGTCCTGACTTTC
NA,TRBV18,NA,TRBJ2-5,CASSQNQGDSQETQYF,TGTGCCAGCTCACAAAATCAGGGGGACTCACAAGAGACCCAGTACTTC
NA,TRBV28,NA,TRBJ2-3,CASGHNRDTQYF,TGTGCCAGCGGTCACAATCGCGATACGCAGTATTTT
NA,TRBV19,NA,TRBJ2-4,CASSIDRGTDIIAKNIQYF,TGTGCCAGTAGTATAGATCGGGGGACAGACATTATAGCCAAAAACATTCAGTACTTC
NA,TRBV5-5,TRBD2,TRBJ2-3,CASSILAGVAADTQYF,TGTGCCAGCAGCATCTTAGCGGGAGTAGCCGCAGATACGCAGTATTTT
NA,TRBV27,TRBD2,TRBJ2-2,CASSSPRTSGMSGELFF,TGTGCCAGCAGTTCCCCCCGGACTAGCGGGATGAGCGGGGAGCTGTTTTTT
NA,TRBV27,TRBD1,TRBJ1-2,CASSSTPDRAHNYGYTF,TGTGCCAGCAGTTCAACCCCGGACAGGGCACATAACTATGGCTACACCTTC
NA,TRBV5-6,TRBD2,TRBJ2-1,CASRPIAGGLYNEQFF,TGTGCCAGCAGGCCTATAGCGGGAGGTCTCTACAATGAGCAGTTCTTC